One and the same sample provided the 32 T cell receptor beta chains below, sequenced in a study of shared clonotypes between healthy human individuals. Assay used: immunoSEQ multiplex PCR; TCRdb lists only in-frame clones, some missing. The sample carries 100,000 or so clones, about 45% recorded once. The sequenced sample consisted of PBMCs. The receptors stem from a woman aged 40 to 49 in good health. Some clones in this sample may be carry-over from other donors' samples.

Only a few counts were recorded for this clone. The chain is built from TRBV13 and TRBJ1-4; 8 bases agree with TRBD1. Looked up from germline, CDR1 is PRHDT and CDR2 is FYEKMQ (reference sequence). V was pared by 2 bases and J by 7 bases, with 9 bases of the junction left unmatched. This CDR3 comprises 16 residues. CDR3: CASSLRMRTGREKLFF. CDR3 in DNA: TGTGCCAGCAGCTTAAGGATGAGGACAGGGCGTGAAAAACTGTTTTTT.

The gene calls are TRBV5-6 and TRBJ2-1, with no clear D. Germline loops: CDR1 SGHDT, CDR2 YYEEEE. CDR3 length equals 13 residues. The germline V and J ends were trimmed by 4 bases and 0 bases, with 5 bases remaining between them. CDR3 sequence: CASSKSSYNEQFF. As DNA, the CDR3 is TGTGCCAGCAGCAAGAGCTCCTACAATGAGCAGTTCTTC.

The V gene is TRBV5-1, the J gene TRBJ2-7, with TRBD2 matching over 9 bases. J was trimmed by 2 bases and V by 3 bases; bases with no gene match: 9. Germline V gene data show CDR1 as SGHRS and CDR2 as YFSETQ. The CDR3 contains 16 residues. CDR3 sequence: CASSSTTGTSTYEQYF. The CDR3 coding sequence is TGCGCCAGCAGCTCAACAACCGGGACTAGCACCTACGAGCAGTACTTC.

The chain combines TRBV4-3 with TRBJ1-2, with D uncertain. CDR3 length equals 14 residues. The germline V and J ends were trimmed by 3 bases and 1 base, with 9 bases remaining between them. The germline CDR1 and CDR2 sequences are LGHNA and YSLEER. This CDR3 reads CASSQDPLNYGYTF. CDR3 nucleotide sequence: TGCGCCAGCAGCCAGGACCCTCTTAACTATGGCTACACCTTC.

The chain combines TRBV11-2 with TRBJ2-5; D gene unclear. The germline V gene has CDR1 SGHAT and CDR2 FQNNGV. Between the trimmed V and J ends, which lost 1 base and 3 bases, there was a span of 12 bases. This CDR3 spans 15 amino acids. Here the CDR3 reads CASSLVGRREETQYF. DNA for the CDR3: TGTGCCAGCAGCTTAGTCGGCAGGCGAGAAGAGACCCAGTACTTC.

Ten or more counts support this clone. V is TRBV30 and J is TRBJ2-5; no clear D gene. V was shortened by 2 bases and J by 9 bases, with 16 bases between the two germline ends. CDR1 and CDR2 from the germline V gene are GTSNPN and SVGIG (reference sequence). The CDR3 is made up of 13 amino acids. The DNA for the CDR3 is TGTGCCTGGAGTCCCGCAGCCTCCGTGGCCCAGTACTTC. Translating gives CAWSPAASVAQYF.

This clone was observed many times. V is TRBV7-9 and J is TRBJ1-5; D not resolved. The CDR3 spans 14 residues. The V end lost 5 bases, the J end lost 2 bases, and 10 bases lay between the germline ends. Looked up from germline, CDR1 is SEHNR and CDR2 is FQNEAQ (reference sequence). CDR3 region: CASSPGRGNQPQHF. In nucleotides, the CDR3 is TGTGCCAGCAGCCCAGGTAGGGGCAATCAGCCCCAGCATTTT.

The chain carries TRBV19 and TRBJ2-1; 8 nucleotides align to TRBD2. The CDR3 is made up of 16 amino acids. The junction had 13 bases not matched to a gene; V was cut back by 9 bases and J by 3 bases. In germline, CDR1 is LNHDA, CDR2 SQIVND (reference sequence). For the CDR3, the DNA is TGTGCCAGCGATGAGGGAGGCGGGAGGTTCTACAATGAGCAGTTCTTC. Its protein product is CASDEGGGRFYNEQFF.

A few counts support this clone. J is TRBJ2-7 and V is TRBV5-1, with a weak D call TRBD2 (6 bases). This CDR3 contains 13 residues. Looked up from germline, CDR1 is SGHRS and CDR2 is YFSETQ. With 5 bases removed from V and 3 bases from J, the gap between germline ends came to 12 bases. As DNA, the CDR3 is TGCGCCAGCAGAAGGGACTTAAACTACGAGCAGTACTTC. It is translated as CASRRDLNYEQYF.

The chain joins TRBV6-1 to TRBJ2-5; D unresolved. TRBJ2-7 explains the end of the DNA better; the J call may be wrong. The CDR3 extends over 13 amino acids. Germline loops: CDR1 MNHNS, CDR2 SASEGT. The CDR3 spells CASSDYSSYEQYF. The CDR3 DNA follows: TGTGCCAGCAGTGACTACAGCTCCTACGAGCAGTACTTC.

This clone was observed many times. This sequence joins TRBV29-1 and TRBJ2-1; the match to TRBD1 covers 7 bases. The CDR3 spans 12 residues. The germline CDR1 and CDR2 sequences are SQVTM and ANQGSEA. With 6 bases clipped from V and 2 bases from J, the junction kept 1 base outside the gene matches. CDR3 region: CSVQGAYNEQFF. The CDR3 coding sequence is TGCAGCGTGCAGGGGGCCTACAATGAGCAGTTCTTC.

This clone showed up many times. This sequence joins TRBV6-1 and TRBJ2-1; TRBD1 might be the D (7 bases). The CDR3 is made up of 15 amino acids. Germline values: CDR1 MNHNS, CDR2 SASEGT. Trimming removed 1 base from V and 8 bases from J, with 15 bases in between. CDR3 DNA sequence: TGTGCCAGCAGTGAAGAGGGGGCAGGGGGGCATGAGCAGTTCTTC. Protein product: CASSEEGAGGHEQFF.

This clone was seen only a few times. The same CDR3 arises from other DNA sequences in this sample as well. The chain employs TRBV5-1 and TRBJ2-1, with 12 bases that match TRBD2. Germline CDR1 and CDR2: SGHRS and YFSETQ. The CDR3 contains 14 residues. The J segment lost 6 bases and the V segment lost 3 bases, leaving 1 base of the junction unmatched. CDR3 sequence (DNA): TGCGCCAGCAGCTCGACTAGCGGGAGCAATGAGCAGTTCTTC. This gives the protein CASSSTSGSNEQFF.

Turning to this clone: Possible read error: a much larger clone is one base away. This sample includes further DNA sequences coding for the same CDR3. The chain couples TRBV5-1 to TRBJ2-2, with D unresolved. Trimming cost V 4 bases and J 8 bases, with 15 bases left between them. The CDR3 runs 14 residues. Looked up from germline, CDR1 is SGHRS and CDR2 is YFSETQ. The CDR3: CASSPSNPTGELFF. DNA for the CDR3: TGCGCCAGCAGCCCGAGCAATCCCACTGGGGAGCTGTTTTTT.

The V and J genes are TRBV5-4 and TRBJ2-5; D remains unclear. The germline gives CDR1 SGHNT, CDR2 YYREEE (reference sequence). Deletions cut 0 bases from V and 2 bases from J, with 8 bases between. The CDR3 covers 14 residues. Here the CDR3 reads CASSLDPDQETQYF. The DNA of the CDR3 is TGTGCCAGCAGCTTGGATCCGGATCAAGAGACCCAGTACTTC.

There are a few counts of this clone. The genes are TRBV5-8 and TRBJ1-4; TRBD1 agrees at 8 bases. This CDR3 has 15 residues. Germline V gene data show CDR1 as SGHTS and CDR2 as YDEGEE. J gave up 3 bases and V 4 bases, and 5 bases lay outside the gene matches. CDR3 sequence reads: CASSINRGANEKLFF. CDR3 sequence (DNA): TGTGCCAGCAGCATTAACAGGGGGGCTAATGAAAAACTGTTTTTT.

This clone was recorded a few times. This chain uses TRBV4-2 with TRBJ2-3; D may be TRBD1 (6 bases). The CDR3 is 15 residues long. Germline CDR1 LGHNA, CDR2 YNFKEQ. The V end was cut by 2 bases, the J end by 4 bases, with 13 bases between. CDR3 region: CASSQSSGVADTQYF. The CDR3 DNA reads as TGTGCCAGCAGCCAATCCTCAGGGGTGGCAGATACGCAGTATTTT.

The V and J genes are TRBV30 and TRBJ1-5; D is possibly TRBD1 (6 bases). This CDR3 contains 14 residues. Trimming pared 4 bases from V and 2 bases from J, leaving 12 bases between. CDR1 is GTSNPN, CDR2 SVGIG, per germline (reference sequence). CDR3: CAWTPGDGNQPQHF. Written as DNA, the CDR3 is TGTGCCTGGACCCCAGGGGATGGCAATCAGCCCCAGCATTTT.

This clone was found many times. The genes are TRBV6-1 and TRBJ2-7; tentatively, D is TRBD2 (6 bases). Germline CDR1 reads MNHNS; CDR2 reads SASEGT. The CDR3 has 12 amino acids. V was shortened by 7 bases and J by 3 bases, with 10 bases between the two germline ends. The CDR3 spells CASTKDYYEQYF. As DNA, the CDR3 is TGTGCCAGCACCAAGGACTACTACGAGCAGTACTTC.

The chain couples TRBV7-9 to TRBJ2-1; D is perhaps TRBD2 (6 bases). The V end lost 3 bases, the J end lost 1 base, and 10 bases lay between the germline ends. Germline assignment: CDR1 SEHNR and CDR2 FQNEAQ (reference sequence). This CDR3 comprises 15 residues. The CDR3 is CASSFRRESYNEQFF. CDR3 sequence (DNA): TGTGCCAGCAGCTTCCGGCGGGAATCCTACAATGAGCAGTTCTTC.

By its share, this clone is medium-sized. The same CDR3 can be traced to other DNA sequences in this sample. The V and J genes are TRBV19 and TRBJ2-7; 7 positions agree with TRBD2. CDR1 is LNHDA and CDR2 is SQIVND in the germline V gene (reference sequence). The CDR3 runs to 15 residues. Trimming removed 3 bases from V and 2 bases from J; junction bases left unmatched: 7. CDR3 DNA sequence: TGTGCCAGTAGTATTGGGTCGGGAGGCCCCTACGAGCAGTACTTC. Its protein is CASSIGSGGPYEQYF.

The chain links TRBV28 to TRBJ1-3; the match to TRBD1 covers 8 bases. The V gene's germline CDR1 is MDHEN and CDR2 SYDVKM. The CDR3 runs 15 residues. V lost 4 bases to trimming and J lost 5 bases; unmatched junction nucleotides: 7. For the CDR3, the DNA is TGTGCCAGCAGTTCTCATGGGACAGGAAGAAACACCATATATTTT. Its translation: CASSSHGTGRNTIYF.

As to this clone: Being one base from a much bigger clone, this may be a read error. The chain combines TRBV7-9 with TRBJ2-6, with TRBD1 identical over 11 bases. The CDR3 totals 18 residues. Germline lookup yields CDR1 SEHNR and CDR2 FQNEAQ (reference sequence). Trimming took 6 bases from V and 0 from J; bases not matched to a gene: 7. This CDR3 reads CASSFPGTGGSGANVLTF. CDR3 in DNA: TGTGCCAGCAGTTTTCCCGGGACAGGGGGCTCTGGGGCCAACGTCCTGACTTTC. The variable domain in full, completed from reference TRBV7-9 and TRBJ2-6, reads DTGVSQNPRHKITKRGQNVTFRCDPISEHNRLYWYRQTLGQGPEFLTYFQNEAQLEKSRLLSDRFSAERPKGSFSTLEIQRTEQGDSAMYLCASSFPGTGGSGANVLTFGAGSRLTVL.

This clone occurred a few times. J is TRBJ1-1 and V is TRBV29-1; TRBD1 aligns across 7 bases. The CDR3 spans 13 residues. Germline V gives CDR1 SQVTM, CDR2 ANQGSEA. Losses at the gene ends were 3 bases for V and 0 bases for J; bases not matched to a gene: 1. CDR3 protein: CSVEDRLNTEAFF. Written as DNA, the CDR3 is TGCAGCGTTGAGGACAGGTTGAACACTGAAGCTTTCTTT.

Ten or more counts support this clone. This rearrangement joins TRBV7-2 to TRBJ1-5; no reliable D call. The CDR3 is made up of 13 amino acids. Trimming left V 5 bases short and J 5 bases short, with 10 bases between. The V gene's germline CDR1 is SGHTA and CDR2 FQGNSA. Here the CDR3 reads CASSIRADQPQHF. The CDR3 DNA reads as TGTGCCAGCAGCATCCGGGCGGATCAGCCCCAGCATTTT.

This chain joins TRBV4-3 and TRBJ2-3; the match to TRBD2 covers 9 bases. The CDR3 extends over 18 amino acids. From germline, CDR1 is LGHNA and CDR2 YSLEER. V shed 4 bases and J 0 bases; nucleotides not matched to a gene: 11. The CDR3 spells CASSRWAGGPSSTDTQYF. The CDR3 region has the DNA TGCGCCAGCAGCCGGTGGGCGGGAGGGCCGTCTAGCACAGATACGCAGTATTTT.

The genes are TRBV6-1 and TRBJ1-6; D is possibly TRBD1 (5 bases). The CDR3 is 15 residues long. Trimming removed 2 bases from V and 11 bases from J, with 16 bases in between. Germline V gene lookup returns CDR1 MNHNS and CDR2 SASEGT. The CDR3 DNA reads as TGTGCCAGCAGTGAAAGGGGCTGGGGTCGGGCACCCCTCCACTTT. Encoded protein: CASSERGWGRAPLHF.

The J gene is TRBJ1-2, the V gene TRBV29-1; no definite D call. Trimming cost V 6 bases and J 6 bases, with 14 bases left between them. This CDR3 contains 12 residues. Per germline, CDR1 SQVTM and CDR2 ANQGSEA. CDR3 in DNA: TGCAGCGTCCGACATGGGATGAATGGCTACACCTTC. Amino acids: CSVRHGMNGYTF.

J is TRBJ2-1 and V is TRBV30, with D possibly being TRBD1 or TRBD2 (5 bases each). CDR1 is GTSNPN and CDR2 is SVGIG in the germline V gene (reference sequence). Deletions cut 0 bases from V and 8 bases from J, with 14 bases between. The CDR3 is made up of 14 amino acids. The CDR3 spells CAWSVGRGPHEQFF. The CDR3 DNA reads TGTGCCTGGAGTGTAGGCCGGGGCCCGCATGAGCAGTTCTTC.

V and J are TRBV2 and TRBJ2-7, with TRBD1 as a possible D gene (5 bases). The J call may be wrong; the DNA end is better matched by TRBJ2-5. The CDR3 totals 16 residues. Germline CDR1 is SNHLY and CDR2 is FYNNEI. DNA of the CDR3: TGTGCCAGCAGTGAATGGGGCGTGACTCCGCAAGAGACCCAGTACTTC. Translated: CASSEWGVTPQETQYF.

The chain has TRBV6-4 and TRBJ2-7; 7 bases map to TRBD1. The CDR3 runs 14 residues. V dropped 9 bases and J dropped 4; count of bases not matched to a gene: 12. Germline V gene data show CDR1 as MRHNA and CDR2 as SNTAGT. The CDR3 nucleotides read TGTGCCAGTAACCAACAGGGGAATTGGTACGAGCAGTACTTC. Translated: CASNQQGNWYEQYF.

This clone came up many times. The chain has TRBV28 and TRBJ2-7; TRBD2 aligns across 8 bases. The CDR3 totals 15 residues. After removal of 6 bases from V and 0 bases from J, the junction contained 7 bases not matched to a gene. The germline V gene encodes CDR1 MDHEN and CDR2 SYDVKM. CDR3 loop: CASSTPSGSSYEQYF. For the CDR3, the DNA is TGTGCCAGCAGCACCCCCAGCGGGAGCTCCTACGAGCAGTACTTC.